The sequence of this TCR beta chain was determined in a study of tumor and adjacent non-tumor tissue in lung cancer. RNA was extracted from bulk tissue without any cell sorting. The normal lung tissue was taken more than 3 cm from the tumor edge. The library came from three nested PCR rounds adapted from ARM-PCR protocols. TCRdb passed the multiplex PCR reads through MiXCR, listing each CDR3 protein once. The table includes some 100,000 distinct CDR3 sequences, about 62% detected once. Trimming took off 6 bases at V and 4 bases at J, with 16 bases between the two ends. The CDR3 has 15 amino acids. Looked up from germline, CDR1 is LNHDA and CDR2 is SQIVND (reference sequence).

V usage is TRBV19 and J usage is TRBJ1-5, with a possible D match to TRBD1 (6 bases). The sequence was obtained from a man aged 25-45 years with non-small cell lung cancer. Sequencing used distant non-tumor lung tissue. CDR3 nucleotides: TGTGCCAGTAGATCCGGGACAAAGGTTAATCAGCCCCAGCATTTT. Its protein is CASRSGTKVNQPQHF.